This TCR beta chain was captured by sequencing in a study of blood T cell repertoires in COVID-19. TCRdb's copy holds only in-frame clones and misses some; the assay was immunoSEQ multiplex PCR. The sample carries about 130,000 clones, more than 80% recorded once. Trimming took 4 bases from V and 6 from J, leaving 14 bases between them. Per the germline V gene, CDR1 is SGHKS and CDR2 is YYEKEE (reference sequence). This CDR3 contains 14 residues. The sample was peripheral blood. The genes are TRBV5-5 and TRBJ2-4; a weak D match, TRBD1 (6 bases). The clonotype comes from a human donor in a cohort sampled during active COVID-19. The CDR3 is CASSADSNLNIQYF. CDR3 coding DNA: TGTGCCAGCAGCGCGGACAGTAACCTAAACATTCAGTACTTC.